What follows are 25 T cell receptor beta chains derived from one specimen sequenced in a study of shared clonotypes between healthy human individuals. Libraries were prepared by immunoSEQ multiplex PCR; TCRdb keeps only in-frame clonotypes and omits some of them. The table records under 550,000 clones, 90% to 97% of them present only once. Sequencing used naive CD4+ T cells sorted from blood. Documented subset: CD45RA+ positively selected. Source of these receptors: a woman between 25 and 40 years old in good health.

This chain connects TRBV5-4 to TRBJ2-7; 8 nucleotides line up with TRBD1. The CDR3 has 15 residues. Per the germline V gene, CDR1 is SGHNT and CDR2 is YYREEE (reference sequence). The junction had 5 bases not matched to a gene; V was cut back by 1 base and J by 2 bases. This CDR3 reads CASSLRQGATYEQYF. In DNA form, the CDR3 reads TGTGCCAGCAGCTTGAGGCAGGGGGCGACCTACGAGCAGTACTTC.

The gene calls are TRBV10-3 and TRBJ2-5; 14 positions agree with TRBD2. J gave up 11 bases and V 10 bases, and 6 bases lay outside the gene matches. This CDR3 spans 12 amino acids. The germline V gene has CDR1 ENHRY and CDR2 SYGVKD. DNA for the CDR3: TGTGCCACCCGAGGGACTAGCGGGGGACAGTACTTC. Its protein product is CATRGTSGGQYF.

This chain uses TRBV5-6 with TRBJ2-7; D not certain. The CDR3 consists of 11 residues. Germline values: CDR1 SGHDT, CDR2 YYEEEE. Trimming stripped 2 bases from V and 4 bases from J, with 4 bases between. DNA for the CDR3: TGTGCCAGCAGCTTAGGGTACGAGCAGTACTTC. It encodes CASSLGYEQYF.

The chain joins TRBV19 to TRBJ2-3; 9 positions agree with TRBD2. Germline V CDR1 and CDR2: LNHDA, SQIVND (reference sequence). With V trimmed by 6 bases and J by 3 bases, 10 bases remained unmatched. This CDR3 is 16 amino acids long. In DNA form, the CDR3 reads TGTGCCAGTAGCCCTCGGGTAGCGGGAGTAACAGATACGCAGTATTTT. It translates to CASSPRVAGVTDTQYF.

This chain uses TRBV25-1 with TRBJ1-1, with 7 nucleotides matching TRBD1. Trimming cost V 7 bases and J 5 bases; bases outside gene matches: 7. CDR3 length equals 13 residues. Germline-derived CDR1 and CDR2 are MGHDK and SYGVNS. CDR3 nucleotides: TGTGCCAGCACTCGACAGGGACGAACTGAAGCTTTCTTT. Translated: CASTRQGRTEAFF.

This chain joins TRBV27 and TRBJ2-7; 8 nucleotides line up with TRBD1. The ends lost 5 bases at V and 0 bases at J; junction bases unmatched: 6. The CDR3 consists of 15 residues. Germline V lookup: CDR1 MNHEY, CDR2 SMNVEV (reference sequence). The CDR3 loop is CASSPQGASSYEQYF. The CDR3, as DNA: TGTGCCAGCAGTCCCCAGGGGGCCAGCTCCTACGAGCAGTACTTC.

V is TRBV5-6 and J is TRBJ1-2; TRBD1 matches 7 bases. Germline lookup yields CDR1 SGHDT and CDR2 YYEEEE. V shed 2 bases, J shed 3 bases, and the junction held 4 bases outside the gene matches. The CDR3 runs 14 residues. This CDR3 reads CASSFRGQDYGYTF. The CDR3 region has the DNA TGTGCCAGCAGCTTTAGGGGGCAGGACTATGGCTACACCTTC.

This clone came up a few times. The gene calls are TRBV11-2 and TRBJ2-7; the D gene is possibly TRBD1 (6 bases). CDR1 is SGHAT, CDR2 FQNNGV, per germline. Trimming stripped 5 bases from V and 6 bases from J, with 11 bases between. This CDR3 region has 12 residues. CDR3 in DNA: TGTGCCAGCAGCCCCTACAGGGTCGAGCAGTACTTC. Translated: CASSPYRVEQYF.

The chain uses TRBV6-5 and TRBJ1-3; TRBD1 aligns across 8 bases. The CDR3 has 15 residues. CDR1 is MNHEY and CDR2 is SVGAGI in the germline V gene. The trim removed 0 bases at V and 8 bases at J, leaving 6 bases unmatched. In DNA, the CDR3 is TGTGCCAGCAGTTACTCCGGACAGGGTGGGGACACCATATATTTT. It translates to CASSYSGQGGDTIYF.

The rearrangement joins TRBV5-1 to TRBJ2-5; D gene unclear. The J call is in doubt because the DNA end fits TRBJ2-7 better. From germline, CDR1 is SGHRS and CDR2 YFSETQ. This CDR3 spans 16 amino acids. The CDR3 protein is CASSASISSSSYEQYF. DNA for the CDR3: TGCGCCAGCAGCGCATCGATTAGTTCGAGCTCCTACGAGCAGTACTTC.

V usage is TRBV28 and J usage is TRBJ2-2; D is unclear. Trimming removed 3 bases at V and 5 bases at J, with 4 bases between. CDR3 length equals 12 residues. CDR1 MDHEN and CDR2 SYDVKM come from the germline V gene. The chain's CDR3 is CASSFQTGELFF. The CDR3 nucleotides read TGTGCCAGCAGTTTCCAAACCGGGGAGCTGTTTTTT. The full variable domain, with the rest looked up from reference TRBV28 and TRBJ2-2, is DVKVTQSSRYLVKRTGEKVFLECVQDMDHENMFWYRQDPGLGLRLIYFSYDVKMKEKGDIPEGYSVSREKKERFSLILESASTNQTSMYLCASSFQTGELFFGEGSRLTVL.

The chain links TRBV2 to TRBJ2-7; D possibly corresponds to TRBD1 (5 bases). Germline V CDR1 and CDR2: SNHLY, FYNNEI. Trimming shortened V by 3 bases and J by 5 bases, and 11 bases separated the two germline ends. The CDR3 extends over 13 amino acids. In nucleotides, the CDR3 is TGTGCCAGCAGTGATCAGGGTCTCCACGAGCAGTACTTC. Translation gives CASSDQGLHEQYF. Drawing the rest from reference TRBV2 and TRBJ2-7, the complete variable domain is EPEVTQTPSHQVTQMGQEVILRCVPISNHLYFYWYRQILGQKVEFLVSFYNNEISEKSEIFDDQFSVERPDGSNFTLKIRSTKLEDSAMYFCASSDQGLHEQYFGPGTRLTVT.

This chain links TRBV11-2 with TRBJ2-1; 7 nucleotides match TRBD1. In germline, CDR1 is SGHAT, CDR2 FQNNGV. Trimming at V came to 4 bases and at J to 5 bases, leaving 8 bases not matched to a gene. The CDR3 has 15 amino acids. In nucleotides, the CDR3 is TGTGCCAGCAGCTCTCGACAGGGTGGGGACAATGAGCAGTTCTTC. It translates to CASSSRQGGDNEQFF.

The chain couples TRBV9 to TRBJ2-1; 7 bases line up with TRBD2. This CDR3 comprises 16 residues. CDR1 is SGDLS, CDR2 YYNGEE, per germline. The V gene end was trimmed by 0 bases and the J gene end by 2 bases; junction bases not matched to a gene: 5. The CDR3 coding sequence is TGTGCCAGCAGCGTAGGTCCTAGCGGTACCTACAATGAGCAGTTCTTC. This gives the protein CASSVGPSGTYNEQFF.

The chain couples TRBV14 to TRBJ1-1, with a tentative D call TRBD1 (5 bases). Trimming removed 4 bases from V and 5 bases from J, with 11 bases in between. The CDR3 length is 13 residues. Germline V CDR1 and CDR2: SGHDN, FVKESK. The CDR3 DNA is TGTGCCAGCAGCCCCCTCAGGGAAACTGAAGCTTTCTTT. Protein sequence: CASSPLRETEAFF.

J is TRBJ2-3 and V is TRBV19, with 7 bases aligning to TRBD1. Germline V gives CDR1 LNHDA, CDR2 SQIVND (reference sequence). J lost 5 bases, V lost 3 bases, and 11 bases had no gene match. CDR3 size: 16 residues. The DNA of the CDR3 is TGTGCCAGTAGTATCTTCGATAGGGGGCCGGGAGATACGCAGTATTTT. It yields the protein CASSIFDRGPGDTQYF.

The chain employs TRBV29-1 and TRBJ2-7; 10 bases are shared with TRBD1. Germline CDR1 and CDR2: SQVTM and ANQGSEA. V lost 1 base and J lost 3; bases outside the gene matches: 3. This CDR3 comprises 14 residues. The CDR3 region has the DNA TGCAGCGTTGAAGGGGGACAGGGGAACTACGAGCAGTACTTC. It encodes CSVEGGQGNYEQYF.

The chain recombines TRBV1 with TRBJ2-1; no DNA check was done on the table's D call, TRBD2. TRBV1 is described as a pseudogene. The CDR3 runs 16 residues. In nucleotides, the CDR3 is TGCACCAGCAGCCACTTAGCGGGAGGGACCCCCGATGAGCAGTTCTTC. Translated: CTSSHLAGGTPDEQFF.

This clone is a singleton in its sample. V gene TRBV11-2 combines with J gene TRBJ2-3, with D unclear. V was pared by 2 bases and J by 0 bases, with 18 bases between. CDR1 is SGHAT, CDR2 FQNNGV, per germline. This CDR3 comprises 18 residues. DNA for the CDR3: TGTGCCAGCAGCTTATTGGTCCGGAGTTCCCTTAGCACAGATACGCAGTATTTT. It specifies CASSLLVRSSLSTDTQYF.

The rearrangement joins TRBV9 to TRBJ1-2; TRBD1 agrees at 7 bases. Losses at the gene ends were 0 bases for V and 0 bases for J; bases not matched to a gene: 5. The V gene's germline CDR1 is SGDLS and CDR2 YYNGEE. The CDR3 is made up of 16 amino acids. The CDR3 region is CASSVALGTANYGYTF. CDR3 bases: TGTGCCAGCAGCGTAGCCCTCGGGACAGCTAACTATGGCTACACCTTC. The full variable domain, rest sourced from reference TRBV9 and TRBJ1-2, is DSGVTQTPKHLITATGQRVTLRCSPRSGDLSVYWYQQSLDQGLQFLIQYYNGEERAKGNILERFSAQQFPDLHSELNLSSLELGDSALYFCASSVALGTANYGYTFGSGTRLTVV.

The J gene is TRBJ2-5, the V gene TRBV10-2; tentative D call: TRBD2 (5 bases). The J call is uncertain, as TRBJ2-7 better fits the DNA end. Per the germline V gene, CDR1 is WSHSY and CDR2 is SAAADI. This CDR3 contains 15 residues. The chain's CDR3 is CASSEPLSGSYEQYF. The DNA for the CDR3 is TGCGCCAGCAGTGAGCCACTAAGCGGCTCCTACGAGCAGTACTTC.

The chain has TRBV4-2 and TRBJ2-3; D might be TRBD2 (6 bases). The CDR3 is made up of 16 amino acids. V lost 4 bases, J lost 3 bases, and 17 bases lay in between. Germline CDR1 LGHNA, CDR2 YNFKEQ. This CDR3 reads CASSPIGGSKTDTQYF. The CDR3 region has the DNA TGTGCCAGCAGCCCTATTGGGGGGTCGAAAACAGATACGCAGTATTTT.

This chain links TRBV18 with TRBJ2-6; possibly TRBD2 for D (5 bases). The V end was cut by 0 bases, the J end by 0 bases, with 12 bases between. Germline V gene lookup returns CDR1 KGHSH and CDR2 LQKENI. There are 18 residues in the CDR3. CDR3 in DNA: TGTGCCAGCTCACCACCGAGGGCCAGCAGCTCTGGGGCCAACGTCCTGACTTTC. Amino acid sequence: CASSPPRASSSGANVLTF.

The V gene is TRBV6-1, the J gene TRBJ1-2; D remains ambiguous. This CDR3 comprises 13 residues. Per germline, CDR1 MNHNS and CDR2 SASEGT. V was pared by 6 bases and J by 7 bases, with 15 bases between. The CDR3 sequence is CASSKNQGPGYTF. CDR3 coding DNA: TGTGCCAGCAGCAAAAACCAAGGACCTGGCTACACCTTC.

V and J are TRBV28 and TRBJ1-5, with D hard to call. Germline lookup yields CDR1 MDHEN and CDR2 SYDVKM. Trimming left V 7 bases short and J 2 bases short, with 21 bases between. This CDR3 spans 17 amino acids. The CDR3 loop is CASTNNRKGWGNQPQHF. The CDR3 nucleotides read TGTGCCAGCACCAATAACCGGAAAGGGTGGGGCAATCAGCCCCAGCATTTT.